A single sample is the source of the 15 T cell receptor beta chains below, sequenced in a study of T cells in Graves' hyperthyroidism and ophthalmopathy (dated by TCRdb to the late 2010s). The library relied on multiplex PCR. The data were produced on an Illumina HiSeq 2000. Amplification of TCR beta CDR3 regions was carried out from RNA transcripts. The first round of RT-PCR for the TCR CDR3 was performed with the HTBI primer set and the Qiagen OneStep RT-PCR kit. The public reads were reanalyzed by TCRdb: fastp trimming at Q25, MiXCR alignment, in-frame beta chains only. Each CDR3 protein appears once, grouped with its most common genes and DNA. The sample has fewer than 750,000 distinct CDR3 sequences on record, about 15% of them singletons. The top ten clones comprise around 13% of the sample. Source material: blood. These receptors all stem from a woman between 45 and 60 years old with Graves' ophthalmopathy.

This clonotype has ten or more counts. The V call is TRBV28, the J call TRBJ2-1; no clear D. Germline V gives CDR1 MDHEN, CDR2 SYDVKM. The germline V and J ends were trimmed by 4 bases and 1 base, with 20 bases remaining between them. The CDR3 has 18 amino acids. As DNA, the CDR3 is TGTGCCAGCAGTTCTCCCCACCAACTTACACCGTCCTACAATGAGCAGTTCTTC. Translation gives CASSSPHQLTPSYNEQFF.

The DNA of the CDR3 is TGTGCCAGCAGATTCTCGGGGGCCCGTGAAGCTTTCTTT. This encodes CASRFSGAREAFF. The chain couples TRBV11-2 to TRBJ1-1; tentatively, D is TRBD1 (6 bases). This CDR3 has 13 residues. V gave up 6 bases and J gave up 7 bases, with 15 bases separating them. Germline lookup yields CDR1 SGHAT and CDR2 FQNNGV.

This clonotype has a count of ten or more. The chain combines TRBV7-3 with TRBJ1-1; possible D gene TRBD1, 5 bases. The CDR3 runs 14 residues. V was pared by 5 bases and J by 2 bases, with 12 bases between. Germline-derived CDR1 and CDR2 are SGHTA and FQGTGA. The CDR3 region is CASSKSGGNTEAFF. The DNA for the CDR3 is TGTGCCAGCAGCAAAAGCGGGGGAAACACTGAAGCTTTCTTT.

This clonotype has ten or more counts. The gene calls are TRBV7-2 and TRBJ2-1; D is possibly TRBD1 or TRBD2 (5 bases each). Looked up from germline, CDR1 is SGHTA and CDR2 is FQGNSA. V lost 3 bases to trimming and J lost 1 base, with 10 bases between them. The CDR3 covers 15 residues. CDR3 residues: CASSFLRGSYNEQFF. In DNA, the CDR3 is TGTGCCAGCAGCTTTCTGAGGGGATCCTACAATGAGCAGTTCTTC.

In this sample, this clonotype turned up many times. The chain combines TRBV20-1 with TRBJ2-3; TRBD2 agrees at 13 bases. Germline V gene lookup returns CDR1 DFQATT and CDR2 SNEGSKA (reference sequence). This CDR3 comprises 16 residues. The trim removed 2 bases at V and 0 bases at J, leaving 2 bases unmatched. For the CDR3, the DNA is TGCAGTGCTAGACGACTAGCGGGAGGTAGCACAGATACGCAGTATTTT. Translating it yields CSARRLAGGSTDTQYF.

This clonotype was detected many times. V gene TRBV20-1 combines with J gene TRBJ2-1; TRBD2 is a possible D gene (6 bases). The CDR3 is made up of 13 amino acids. Germline V gene sequence: CDR1 DFQATT, CDR2 SNEGSKA (reference sequence). V was cut by 6 bases and J by 4 bases, with 13 bases left in between. The CDR3 reads CSARGSTYNEQFF. DNA for the CDR3: TGCAGTGCCCGGGGGAGCACGTACAATGAGCAGTTCTTC.

V is TRBV6-1 and J is TRBJ1-5; 10 bases are shared with TRBD1. This CDR3 spans 16 amino acids. Germline assignment: CDR1 MNHNS and CDR2 SASEGT. The J segment lost 7 bases and the V segment lost 5 bases, leaving 11 bases of the junction unmatched. Written as DNA, the CDR3 is TGTGCCAGCAGTCTTAACGGACAGGGGGTTTCCCAGCCCCAGCATTTT. It encodes CASSLNGQGVSQPQHF.

A word on this clonotype: This may come from a read error, since a much larger clone is one base off. The chain carries TRBV5-5 and TRBJ2-5, with 12 bases fitting TRBD2. CDR3 length equals 18 residues. The germline gives CDR1 SGHKS, CDR2 YYEKEE (reference sequence). The CDR3 loop is CASSLGSGTSGLQETQCF. The CDR3 DNA follows: TGTGCCAGCAGCTTGGGTAGCGGGACTAGCGGGCTCCAAGAGACCCAGTGCTTC.

This clonotype was seen many times. This sequence joins TRBV12-3 or TRBV12-4 and TRBJ2-7, with TRBD2 matching 11 bases. J lost 4 bases, V lost 1 base, and 6 bases had no gene match. The CDR3 has 16 residues. The CDR3 is CASSLGSSGRKYEQYF. In nucleotides, the CDR3 is TGTGCCAGCAGTTTAGGGTCTAGCGGGAGGAAATACGAGCAGTACTTC.

This clonotype has a count of ten or more. The gene calls are TRBV14 and TRBJ2-1; 8 nucleotides match TRBD2. The germline V gene has CDR1 SGHDN and CDR2 FVKESK. Germline trimming cut 3 bases from V and 9 bases from J; bases unmatched to any gene: 13. CDR3 size: 16 residues. CDR3 loop: CASSHTGTRGFTEQFF. CDR3 nucleotides: TGTGCCAGCAGCCATACCGGGACTAGGGGGTTTACTGAGCAGTTCTTC.

This clonotype has a handful of counts. This rearrangement joins TRBV19 to TRBJ1-5; 8 bases align to TRBD1. V was clipped by 1 base and J by 0 bases; unmatched bases: 8. This CDR3 has 18 residues. The germline gives CDR1 LNHDA, CDR2 SQIVND (reference sequence). The CDR3 nucleotides are TGTGCCAGTAGTATAGTCGGGACAGGAGGGCCTAGCAATCAGCCCCAGCATTTT. Amino acids: CASSIVGTGGPSNQPQHF.

This clonotype came up many times. This chain joins TRBV28 and TRBJ2-7; TRBD2 aligns across 10 bases. This CDR3 spans 16 amino acids. From germline, CDR1 is MDHEN and CDR2 SYDVKM. V trimming: 3 bases; J trimming: 2 bases; junction bases outside the gene matches: 7. CDR3 region: CASSFMSSGRTYEQYF. The CDR3 nucleotides are TGTGCCAGCAGTTTTATGTCTAGCGGGAGAACCTACGAGCAGTACTTC.

This clonotype was picked up many times. This may arise from a read error, as a much more abundant clone is one base away. The gene calls are TRBV20-1 and TRBJ2-3; D is perhaps TRBD1 or TRBD2 (5 bases each). V was trimmed by 4 bases and J by 6 bases, leaving 17 bases between them. CDR1 and CDR2 (germline): DFQATT, SNEGSKA (reference sequence). The CDR3 runs to 14 residues. In DNA form, the CDR3 reads TGCAGTGCTACCGGGGTAGCTGGGACGGATACGCAGTATTTT. Translation: CSATGVAGTDTQYF.

The table lists this clonotype with a few counts. The chain recombines TRBV4-1 with TRBJ2-7; 10 bases agree with TRBD1. CDR3 length: 16 residues. The germline gives CDR1 MGHRA, CDR2 YSYEKL. V shed 1 base and J 2 bases; nucleotides not matched to a gene: 5. The CDR3 sequence: CASSQVAGTGAYEQYF. CDR3 sequence (DNA): TGCGCCAGCAGCCAAGTAGCAGGGACAGGGGCCTACGAGCAGTACTTC.

This clonotype was seen repeatedly, ten times or more. The V call is TRBV5-1, the J call TRBJ2-2, with a tentative D call TRBD2 (6 bases). V lost 5 bases and J 0 bases, leaving 8 bases between the germline ends. This CDR3 has 14 amino acids. Germline lookup yields CDR1 SGHRS and CDR2 YFSETQ. CDR3: CASRPSANTGELFF. The CDR3 coding sequence is TGCGCCAGCAGGCCTAGCGCGAACACCGGGGAGCTGTTTTTT.